The 28 T cell receptor beta chains below come from one sample, sequenced in a study of blood T cells in healthy people across ages. The use of a sample-barcoded 5' primer and a J-beta primer mix characterized a second PCR of about 7 to 12 cycles. TCRdb itself ran the 5' RACE reads through MiXCR, one entry per CDR3 protein. The repertoire consists of approximately 700,000 distinct CDR3 sequences, with 32% occurring once and the leading ten covering over 15%. Sequences were obtained from blood. The origin of the receptors is an elderly woman in good health.

This clonotype showed up just a few times. The chain links TRBV5-1 to TRBJ2-2; perhaps TRBD1 as D (6 bases). This CDR3 has 15 residues. The V gene lost 1 base and the J gene lost 3 bases, with 10 bases spanning the gap. From germline, CDR1 is SGHRS and CDR2 YFSETQ. CDR3 bases: TGCGCCAGCAGCTTGATCAGGGGATACACCGGGGAGCTGTTTTTT. This gives the protein CASSLIRGYTGELFF.

This clonotype came up a few times. A much more abundant neighbour one base away suggests this may be a read error. The chain is built from TRBV7-3 and TRBJ2-7, with D hard to call. Germline CDR1 and CDR2: SGHTA and FQGTGA. This CDR3 contains 15 residues. V dropped 7 bases and J dropped 0 bases, with 16 bases sitting between them. The CDR3 DNA is TGTGCCAGCACCCTCGGCCCCCTAACCTCCTACGAGCAGTACTTC. Protein product: CASTLGPLTSYEQYF.

A remark on this clonotype: Since a much larger clone is just one base distant, this may be a read error. The chain links TRBV30 to TRBJ2-3; D may be TRBD1 or TRBD2 (5 bases each). V lost 3 bases to trimming and J lost 5 bases, with 15 bases between them. Germline V gives CDR1 GTSNPN, CDR2 SVGIG (reference sequence). The CDR3 runs 14 residues. CDR3 in amino acids: CAWRPSFGGDTQYF. CDR3 in DNA: TGTGCCTGGAGGCCGAGTTTTGGGGGAGATACGCAGTATTTT.

This clonotype was picked up a small number of times. This chain joins TRBV9 and TRBJ2-7; D unclear. Germline CDR1 SGDLS, CDR2 YYNGEE. V lost 2 bases and J 7 bases, leaving 10 bases between the germline ends. CDR3 length: 12 residues. The DNA of the CDR3 is TGTGCCAGCAGCGTTAACGGCGATGAGCAGTACTTC. Amino acid sequence: CASSVNGDEQYF.

This clonotype has ten or more counts. The chain combines TRBV20-1 with TRBJ2-3; 11 positions match TRBD2. Germline CDR1 reads DFQATT; CDR2 reads SNEGSKA (reference sequence). CDR3 size: 15 residues. V shed 5 bases, J shed 2 bases, and the junction held 6 bases outside the gene matches. CDR3 sequence (DNA): TGCAGTGCTGATAGCGGGGGGGCCGACACAGATACGCAGTATTTT. Its protein product is CSADSGGADTDTQYF.

The rearrangement uses TRBV20-1 and TRBJ1-3, with D possibly being TRBD1 (5 bases). The CDR3 is 16 amino acids. V lost 0 bases to trimming and J lost 1 base, with 13 bases between them. From germline, CDR1 is DFQATT and CDR2 SNEGSKA (reference sequence). The CDR3 sequence: CSARDEGRASGNTIYF. In nucleotides, the CDR3 is TGCAGTGCTAGAGATGAGGGCAGGGCGTCTGGAAACACCATATATTTT.

Many counts were recorded for this clonotype. The V gene is TRBV5-1, the J gene TRBJ2-7; D is undetermined. Germline CDR1 SGHRS, CDR2 YFSETQ. The CDR3 is 12 amino acids. Trimming removed 4 bases from V and 5 bases from J, with 10 bases in between. CDR3 sequence: CASSLDNHEQYF. Written as DNA, the CDR3 is TGCGCCAGCAGCCTAGATAACCACGAGCAGTACTTC.

This clonotype occurred a few times. V is TRBV6-5 and J is TRBJ2-7, with D unresolved. Per the germline V gene, CDR1 is MNHEY and CDR2 is SVGAGI. The CDR3 loop spans 15 amino acids. Deletions cut 0 bases from V and 5 bases from J, with 14 bases between. CDR3 nucleotide sequence: TGTGCCAGCAGTTACTCGACGCCGAGGTCGCACGAGCAGTACTTC. This encodes CASSYSTPRSHEQYF.

This clonotype was counted many times. This sequence joins TRBV3-1 and TRBJ2-5; TRBD1 aligns across 8 bases. Germline loops: CDR1 LGHDT, CDR2 YNNKEL (reference sequence). The CDR3 covers 13 residues. The V gene end was trimmed by 4 bases and the J gene end by 7 bases; junction bases not matched to a gene: 5. The CDR3 region is CASSRQGLVTQYF. Written as DNA, the CDR3 is TGTGCCAGCAGCCGACAGGGGTTAGTGACCCAGTACTTC.

This clonotype showed up many times. The rearrangement uses TRBV9 and TRBJ1-2; 7 positions match TRBD1. The germline gives CDR1 SGDLS, CDR2 YYNGEE. Trimming at V came to 3 bases and at J to 7 bases, leaving 6 bases not matched to a gene. The CDR3 covers 13 residues. CDR3 in amino acids: CASSEEPGGGYTF. The CDR3 DNA reads as TGTGCCAGCAGCGAAGAACCAGGGGGTGGCTACACCTTC.

This clonotype turned up a few times. A much larger clone differs by one base, so this may be a read error. The chain has TRBV7-2 and TRBJ2-7; 8 bases are a match to TRBD2. V gave up 5 bases and J gave up 7 bases; unmatched junction bases: 13. CDR3 length: 15 amino acids. Germline V CDR1 and CDR2: SGHTA, FQGNSA. CDR3 in DNA: TGTGCCAGCAGCGTCAGCGGGGGTGTGAACAATGAGCAGTACTTC. This gives the protein CASSVSGGVNNEQYF.

The chain combines TRBV7-8 with TRBJ2-7; D is possibly TRBD2 (6 bases). Germline CDR1 is SGHVS and CDR2 is FQNEAQ. V shed 5 bases and J shed 3 bases, with 20 bases lying between them. This CDR3 contains 16 residues. Here the CDR3 DNA reads TGTGCCAGCAGCCCCTTGGTCCAAATGGGAGGCTACGAGCAGTACTTC. Translating gives CASSPLVQMGGYEQYF.

This chain joins TRBV6-1 and TRBJ1-5; 7 bases align to TRBD1. In germline, CDR1 is MNHNS, CDR2 SASEGT. The length of the CDR3 is 14 residues. The junction had 3 bases not matched to a gene; V was cut back by 2 bases and J by 5 bases. The CDR3 here is CASSEITGDQPQHF. CDR3 DNA sequence: TGTGCCAGCAGTGAAATTACAGGGGATCAGCCCCAGCATTTT.

This clonotype was detected many times. The chain has TRBV20-1 and TRBJ2-7; D is unresolved. Per germline, CDR1 DFQATT and CDR2 SNEGSKA (reference sequence). V dropped 5 bases and J dropped 1 base, with 15 bases sitting between them. The CDR3 runs 14 residues. CDR3 DNA: TGCAGTGCTGGAAGTACGGTCGTATCCTACGAGCAGTACTTC. Amino acids: CSAGSTVVSYEQYF.

The rearrangement uses TRBV5-1 and TRBJ2-3; the D gene is possibly TRBD1 (5 bases). Germline V lookup: CDR1 SGHRS, CDR2 YFSETQ. The CDR3 runs 14 residues. Trimming removed 0 bases from V and 5 bases from J, with 10 bases in between. CDR3 region: CASSLAATEDTQYF. For the CDR3, the DNA is TGCGCCAGCAGCTTGGCGGCGACAGAAGATACGCAGTATTTT.

About this clonotype: Since a much larger clone is just one base distant, this may be a read error. This chain links TRBV15 with TRBJ2-7; D perhaps matches TRBD2 (7 bases). CDR3 size: 13 residues. Germline-derived CDR1 and CDR2 are LNHNV and YYDKDF (reference sequence). Trimming took off 5 bases at V and 9 bases at J, with 17 bases between the two ends. CDR3 amino acids: CATSPRGGHGQYF. CDR3 DNA: TGTGCCACCAGCCCGAGGGGGGGGCACGGGCAGTACTTC.

In the case of this clonotype: A read error is possible here, since a much larger clone lies one base away. The genes are TRBV5-6 and TRBJ2-1, with 10 bases lining up with TRBD2. The closer fit of TRBJ2-7 to the DNA end suggests the J call may be wrong. Germline V gene sequence: CDR1 SGHDT, CDR2 YYEEEE. The CDR3 consists of 15 residues. For the CDR3, the DNA is TGTGCCAGCAGCCTTCTAGCGGGGGCCTACAATGAGCAGTACTTC. Translating it yields CASSLLAGAYNEQYF.

J is TRBJ1-5 and V is TRBV30; a weak D match, TRBD1 (5 bases). V shed 0 bases and J shed 7 bases, with 16 bases lying between them. Germline CDR1 reads GTSNPN; CDR2 reads SVGIG (reference sequence). This CDR3 has 15 residues. CDR3: CAWSVLEGSRQPQHF. The CDR3 coding sequence is TGTGCCTGGAGTGTACTTGAGGGGTCAAGGCAGCCCCAGCATTTT. Supplemented by reference TRBV30 and TRBJ1-5, the full variable domain reads SQTIHQWPATLVQPVGSPLSLECTVEGTSNPNLYWYRQAAGRGLQLLFYSVGIGQISSEVPQNLSASRPQDRQFILSSKKLLLSDSGFYLCAWSVLEGSRQPQHFGDGTRLSIL.

The chain links TRBV6-2 or TRBV6-3 to TRBJ2-2, with D unclear. This CDR3 spans 13 amino acids. Germline values: CDR1 MNHEY, CDR2 SVGEGT. The ends were cut back, 4 bases at V and 4 bases at J, with 7 bases in the middle. CDR3 loop: CASSLWSTGELFF. The CDR3 region has the DNA TGTGCCAGCAGTTTATGGAGCACCGGGGAGCTGTTTTTT.

V usage is TRBV7-3 and J usage is TRBJ1-6; weak D call: TRBD1 (6 bases). This CDR3 is built from 13 residues. Trimming took off 5 bases at V and 7 bases at J, with 9 bases between the two ends. CDR1 and CDR2 from the germline V gene are SGHTA and FQGTGA. CDR3 bases: TGTGCCAGCAGCAATCAGGGGAATTCACCCCTCCACTTT. Protein product: CASSNQGNSPLHF.

This clonotype has a count of ten or more. One base away lies a much larger clone, so this may be a sequencing read error. The genes are TRBV13 and TRBJ2-5, with TRBD2 matching 8 bases. Trimming at V came to 6 bases and at J to 11 bases, leaving 11 bases not matched to a gene. CDR1 and CDR2 from the germline V gene are PRHDT and FYEKMQ (reference sequence). CDR3 length: 13 amino acids. The CDR3 DNA is TGTGCCAGCAGTACCCGGACTAGCACTGAGCAGTACTTC. It is translated as CASSTRTSTEQYF.

This clonotype was seen many times. The chain couples TRBV6-5 to TRBJ1-4, with D maybe TRBD1 (6 bases). V was shortened by 1 base and J by 8 bases, with 11 bases between the two germline ends. CDR3 length equals 14 residues. The germline CDR1 and CDR2 sequences are MNHEY and SVGAGI. CDR3 DNA sequence: TGTGCCAGCAGTTACTTCAGGGGTGGAGAAAAACTGTTTTTT. This sequence encodes CASSYFRGGEKLFF.

Of note for this clonotype: Relative to the germline gene, one junction end is altered; a read error may explain this. This chain joins TRBV12-3 or TRBV12-4 and TRBJ1-3; the D gene is possibly TRBD1 (5 bases). The length of the CDR3 is 13 residues. The CDR3 DNA sequence: TGTGCCAGCAGTTTCGGGACTGGAGACACCATATATTTT. This codes for CASSFGTGDTIYF.

The genes are TRBV15 and TRBJ2-1; D possibly corresponds to TRBD2 (6 bases). This CDR3 is built from 16 residues. Per germline, CDR1 LNHNV and CDR2 YYDKDF (reference sequence). Trimming shortened V by 0 bases and J by 4 bases, and 13 bases separated the two germline ends. DNA of the CDR3: TGTGCCACCAGCAGAGATTCGTCTAGCGCTTACAATGAGCAGTTCTTC. This translates into CATSRDSSSAYNEQFF.

Of note for this clonotype: This sequence may be a read error, since a much larger clone differs from it by one base. The genes are TRBV28 and TRBJ1-5, with D possibly being TRBD1 (5 bases). The CDR3 contains 17 residues. The V gene's germline CDR1 is MDHEN and CDR2 SYDVKM. CDR3 coding DNA: TGTACCAGCCGGGGCAAGAAGAAGGGTTATAGCAATCAGCCCCAGCATTTT. Its translation: CTSRGKKKGYSNQPQHF.

Ten or more counts support this clonotype. The V gene is TRBV27, the J gene TRBJ1-2, with D unresolved. Per the germline V gene, CDR1 is MNHEY and CDR2 is SMNVEV (reference sequence). This CDR3 is built from 12 residues. The V and J ends lost 0 bases and 7 bases respectively, with 6 bases between them. In DNA form, the CDR3 reads TGTGCCAGCAGTTTATCGGGCTCTGGCTACACCTTC. This sequence encodes CASSLSGSGYTF.

This clonotype was seen ten or more times. This sequence joins TRBV10-3 and TRBJ1-6, with TRBD1 as a possible D gene (6 bases). CDR3 length: 16 residues. Germline V gene sequence: CDR1 ENHRY, CDR2 SYGVKD. V lost 0 bases to trimming and J lost 7 bases, with 13 bases between them. The CDR3 is CAISESNGGRNSPLHF. CDR3 coding DNA: TGTGCCATCAGTGAGTCGAATGGGGGCCGGAATTCACCCCTCCACTTT.

This clonotype was seen ten or more times. In DNA form, the CDR3 reads TGTGCCAGCAGCTTCGGGAACAGGGGCGAGGAGCAGTACTTC. Translation gives CASSFGNRGEEQYF. This chain uses TRBV7-8 with TRBJ2-7, with 7 bases matching TRBD1. The CDR3 runs to 14 residues. CDR1 and CDR2 (germline): SGHVS, FQNEAQ. J was trimmed by 7 bases and V by 3 bases; bases with no gene match: 9.